The 21 T cell receptor beta chains below all came from one sample that was sequenced in a study of post-analysis software for immune sequencing data. Findings and caveats of the study: Four or five TRBV segments, TRBV5-6, TRBV5-1 and TRBV20-1 among them, were found more frequent in patients than controls.

cDNA libraries for TCR beta contained unique molecular identifiers. TCRdb re-called the PCR reads with MiXCR, one entry per CDR3 protein. The repertoire has hundreds of thousands of distinct CDR3 sequences, less than 35% of them found once; the top ten carry around 0.56%. Which antigens these TCRs recognize remains unknown. Sequencing used blood. The receptors come from a girl under 18 with multiple sclerosis.

This clonotype was seen a handful of times. The junction differs from germline at one of its ends, possibly a read error. This chain uses TRBV11-2 with TRBJ1-6, with TRBD1 as a possible D gene (6 bases). The CDR3 runs 14 residues. The V gene's germline CDR1 is SGHAT and CDR2 FQNNGV. Written as DNA, the CDR3 is TGTGCCAGCAGCGGGGGTGGCAGGGGTTCATCCCTCCACTTT. It is translated as CASSGGGRGSSLHF.

The CDR3 protein is CASSLSPPGVLGEQYF. CDR3 nucleotides: TGTGCCAGCAGTTTGAGTCCCCCAGGGGTTCTGGGGGAGCAGTACTTC. This rearrangement joins TRBV28 to TRBJ2-7, with D perhaps TRBD1 (6 bases). Per the germline V gene, CDR1 is MDHEN and CDR2 is SYDVKM. Trimming took 3 bases from V and 7 from J, leaving 22 bases between them. CDR3 size: 16 residues.

The chain joins TRBV18 to TRBJ2-5, with 7 bases aligning to TRBD1. Germline V gene sequence: CDR1 KGHSH, CDR2 LQKENI. Trimming took 2 bases from V and 4 from J; bases not matched to a gene: 7. The CDR3 loop spans 15 amino acids. The CDR3 loop is CASSPGQVGGETQYF. CDR3 DNA: TGTGCCAGCTCACCAGGACAGGTGGGCGGAGAGACCCAGTACTTC.

The genes are TRBV9 and TRBJ2-5; D not certain. The J call may be in error: the DNA end matches TRBJ2-7 better. The CDR3 is 13 amino acids. Germline V gene lookup returns CDR1 SGDLS and CDR2 YYNGEE. CDR3 sequence reads: CASSEVLSSEQYF. CDR3 nucleotide sequence: TGTGCCAGCAGCGAAGTACTAAGTTCCGAGCAGTACTTC.

To note about this clonotype: An end of the junction differs from the germline gene, which may be a read error. This chain joins TRBV4-3 and TRBJ1-2; TRBD1 aligns across 9 bases. Germline values: CDR1 LGHNA, CDR2 YSLEER. The CDR3 runs 14 residues. CDR3 amino acids: CASSNVGQGYGCTF. CDR3 nucleotide sequence: TGCGCCAGCAGCAATGTAGGACAGGGGTATGGCTGCACCTTC.

The J gene is TRBJ2-5, the V gene TRBV20-1; 10 nucleotides agree with TRBD1. Germline lookup yields CDR1 DFQATT and CDR2 SNEGSKA (reference sequence). The junction had 17 bases not matched to a gene; V was cut back by 2 bases and J by 5 bases. The CDR3 covers 18 residues. CDR3 nucleotides: TGCAGTGCTAGACATTTTGGGACAGGGGTTTCAGGGAGGGAGACCCAGTACTTC. It is translated as CSARHFGTGVSGRETQYF.

The count of this clonotype is one. Germline and junction disagree at one end, which may indicate a read error. The V call is TRBV4-2, the J call TRBJ2-6, with a tentative D call TRBD1 (5 bases). This CDR3 is 13 amino acids long. Germline CDR1 reads LGHNA; CDR2 reads YNFKEQ. The CDR3 sequence: CASKAFGANVLAF. In DNA form, the CDR3 reads TGTGCCAGCAAAGCATTTGGGGCCAACGTCCTGGCTTTC.

The chain couples TRBV7-8 to TRBJ2-7; D is possibly TRBD2 (6 bases). CDR3 length equals 16 residues. CDR1 and CDR2 from the germline V gene are SGHVS and FQNEAQ. Trimming cost V 1 base and J 6 bases, with 19 bases left between them. CDR3 bases: TGTGCCAGCAGCTTAGGGTCTGGACTCGTCGGGGGCGAGCAGTACTTC. Translating gives CASSLGSGLVGGEQYF. Together with reference TRBV7-8 and TRBJ2-7, the CDR3 gives the full variable domain: GAGVSQSPRYKVAKRGQDVALRCDPISGHVSLFWYQQALGQGPEFLTYFQNEAQLDKSGLPSDRFFAERPEGSVSTLKIQRTQQEDSAVYLCASSLGSGLVGGEQYFGPGTRLTVT.

The table lists this clonotype with a few counts. The chain combines TRBV2 with TRBJ2-1; 10 positions match TRBD2. Germline V lookup: CDR1 SNHLY, CDR2 FYNNEI. V lost 5 bases, J lost 6 bases, and 7 bases stayed unmatched. CDR3 length: 15 residues. CDR3 DNA: TGTGCCAGCAGTTTAGCGGGGGGCGAGGGCAATGAGCAGTTCTTC. It translates to CASSLAGGEGNEQFF.

To note about this clonotype: Possible read error: a much larger clone is one base away. This chain links TRBV7-2 with TRBJ1-2, with no clear D. The ends were cut back, 3 bases at V and 4 bases at J, with 3 bases in the middle. This CDR3 is 11 amino acids long. Germline V gene sequence: CDR1 SGHTA, CDR2 FQGNSA. Written as DNA, the CDR3 is TGTGCCAGCAGCTTCCGCTATGGCTACACCTTC. Its translation is CASSFRYGYTF.

In DNA, the CDR3 is TGTGCCAGCAGCGCCATCGGACTAGCGGGAGATGAGCAGTTCTTC. Protein sequence: CASSAIGLAGDEQFF. The V call is TRBV7-9, the J call TRBJ2-1, with 13 bases identical to TRBD2. The germline V gene has CDR1 SEHNR and CDR2 FQNEAQ (reference sequence). V lost 5 bases, J lost 8 bases, and 6 bases stayed unmatched. This CDR3 is built from 15 residues.

This chain connects TRBV28 to TRBJ2-7, with a possible D match to TRBD2 (6 bases). The end of the DNA aligns better with TRBJ2-5, so the J call may be wrong. CDR3 length: 16 amino acids. Germline V CDR1 and CDR2: MDHEN, SYDVKM. CDR3 DNA sequence: TGTGCCAGCAGTCCCCCTGTATTTCTGGGACTCGAGACCCAGTACTTC. Amino acids: CASSPPVFLGLETQYF.

This clonotype was detected many times. V gene TRBV12-3 or TRBV12-4 combines with J gene TRBJ1-5, with a tentative D call TRBD1 (5 bases). V shed 1 base and J shed 6 bases, with 10 bases lying between them. This CDR3 comprises 14 residues. CDR3 region: CASSLGGVGQPQHF. The DNA of the CDR3 is TGTGCCAGCAGTTTAGGAGGGGTAGGTCAGCCCCAGCATTTT.

This chain connects TRBV24-1 to TRBJ2-7, with 7 bases that match TRBD1. Looked up from germline, CDR1 is KGHDR and CDR2 is SFDVKD. With 4 bases clipped from V and 3 bases from J, the junction kept 11 bases outside the gene matches. The CDR3 runs to 16 residues. The CDR3 spells CATSDTGTVDYYEQYF. CDR3 DNA: TGTGCCACCAGTGACACCGGGACAGTGGATTACTACGAGCAGTACTTC.

The gene calls are TRBV29-1 and TRBJ2-3; the D gene is possibly TRBD2 (5 bases). V lost 7 bases, J lost 2 bases, and 10 bases lay in between. This CDR3 has 12 residues. CDR1 and CDR2 (germline): SQVTM, ANQGSEA. Here the CDR3 reads CSALRDTDTQYF. CDR3 nucleotides: TGCAGCGCTCTCCGGGACACAGATACGCAGTATTTT.

The genes are TRBV12-3 or TRBV12-4 and TRBJ1-2, with TRBD1 matching 8 bases. With 6 bases clipped from V and 8 bases from J, the junction kept 11 bases outside the gene matches. This CDR3 region has 14 residues. Here the CDR3 DNA reads TGTGCCAGCAGCCCCTGGGGACAGGTTATGGGCTACACCTTC. Translation: CASSPWGQVMGYTF.

The V call is TRBV6-6, the J call TRBJ1-2; possibly TRBD1 for D (6 bases). This CDR3 spans 14 amino acids. Per germline, CDR1 MNHNY and CDR2 SVGAGI (reference sequence). The germline V and J ends were trimmed by 8 bases and 1 base, with 14 bases remaining between them. In DNA, the CDR3 is TGTGCCAGCGGTAACAGGGCCCGTAACTATGGCTACACCTTC. Protein product: CASGNRARNYGYTF.

The chain is built from TRBV7-9 and TRBJ2-4; D might be TRBD2 (6 bases). The CDR3 sequence is 16 residues long. Per the germline V gene, CDR1 is SEHNR and CDR2 is FQNEAQ (reference sequence). V was clipped by 1 base and J by 4 bases, with 14 bases between them. The CDR3 DNA sequence: TGTGCCAGCAGCTTAGGACCCGGGGAGGCTAAAAACATTCAGTACTTC. Encoded protein: CASSLGPGEAKNIQYF.

This clonotype was seen more than once but under ten times. This sequence joins TRBV9 and TRBJ2-7, with 8 bases identical to TRBD2. Unmatched junction bases numbered 4, after V lost 0 bases and J lost 2 bases. This CDR3 is 15 amino acids long. Germline V gene lookup returns CDR1 SGDLS and CDR2 YYNGEE. The CDR3 protein is CASSVGVGRAYEQYF. The CDR3 DNA reads as TGTGCCAGCAGCGTAGGGGTCGGGAGGGCCTACGAGCAGTACTTC. The whole variable domain, filled in from reference TRBV9 and TRBJ2-7, reads DSGVTQTPKHLITATGQRVTLRCSPRSGDLSVYWYQQSLDQGLQFLIQYYNGEERAKGNILERFSAQQFPDLHSELNLSSLELGDSALYFCASSVGVGRAYEQYFGPGTRLTVT.

The V call is TRBV4-3, the J call TRBJ2-3; TRBD1 matches at 8 bases. CDR1 is LGHNA and CDR2 is YSLEER in the germline V gene. V dropped 4 bases and J dropped 3; count of bases not matched to a gene: 6. The CDR3 loop spans 15 amino acids. CDR3 protein: CASSPRQGRTDTQYF. CDR3 in DNA: TGCGCCAGCAGCCCCCGACAGGGGAGGACAGATACGCAGTATTTT.

This clonotype was observed a few times. This chain uses TRBV24-1 with TRBJ2-6; 8 bases align to TRBD1. Germline lookup yields CDR1 KGHDR and CDR2 SFDVKD. This CDR3 is built from 17 residues. V trimming: 3 bases; J trimming: 2 bases; junction bases outside the gene matches: 5. The CDR3 spells CATSDPSGGPGANVLTF. CDR3 DNA sequence: TGTGCCACCAGTGATCCTTCAGGGGGCCCTGGGGCCAACGTCCTGACTTTC.